Listed below are T cell receptor beta chains from one sample, sequenced in a study of CD8 T cells in Susac syndrome. One entry per CDR3 protein results from TCRdb running MiXCR on the immunoSEQ multiplex PCR reads. The sample consists of 75,000 to 80,000 distinct CDR3 sequences, around 94% of them appearing once. Sequencing was performed on CD8+ T cells from PBMCs. These receptors were obtained from a human donor with Susac syndrome. Each CDR3 is given with its conserved first and last residue.

J gene | V gene | CDR3 protein
TRBJ2-1 | TRBV28 | CASSLYLETQGHEQFF
TRBJ1-2 | TRBV20-1 | CSAREASNYGYTF
TRBJ1-2 | TRBV9 | CASGDAYGYTF
TRBJ1-1 | TRBV4-1 | CASSQVGRPRVIF
TRBJ1-1 | TRBV29-1 | CSVAGVRETEAFF
TRBJ2-7 | TRBV5-1 | CASSTTGQGAYEQYF
TRBJ2-7 | TRBV5-1 | CASSSSTGYYEQYF
TRBJ2-1 | TRBV12-3/TRBV12-4 | CASSRNGGYNEQFF
TRBJ2-1 | TRBV27 | CASSQTGRIYNEQFF
TRBJ2-1 | TRBV4-1 | CASSQVGSGGPNEQFF
TRBJ2-3 | TRBV14 | CASSQAHGSLLDTQYF
TRBJ2-7 | TRBV14 | CASSPRTGTGSYEQYF
TRBJ2-1 | TRBV20-1 | CSARGVGGRDEQFF
TRBJ2-7 | TRBV4-2 | CASSQILDGDYEQYF
TRBJ2-3 | TRBV9 | CASSVRDRTDTQYF
TRBJ1-2 | TRBV9 | CASSVEGYGYTF
TRBJ2-1 | TRBV6-5 | CASSWTGGSNEQFF
TRBJ2-1 | TRBV27 | CASSSSGGAIDEQFF
TRBJ2-3 | TRBV11-3 | CASSLGASGYTDTQYF
TRBJ1-1 | TRBV5-1 | CASRPTGGKAEAFF
TRBJ2-1 | TRBV28 | CASSLGTGQEQFF
TRBJ2-1 | TRBV3-1 | CASSQVFNRDRGHYSYNEQFF
TRBJ1-1 | TRBV12-5 | CASGPPGGEAFF
TRBJ1-3 | TRBV12-3/TRBV12-4 | CASSLICGGVGNTIYF
TRBJ1-6 | TRBV27 | CASSLSLGGGSPLHF
TRBJ1-5 | TRBV6-2/TRBV6-3 | CASRHRERQPQHF
TRBJ2-5 | TRBV12-3/TRBV12-4 | CASSQGTRGIQETQYF
TRBJ2-5 | TRBV9 | CASSAIDGDLQETQYF
TRBJ2-3 | TRBV7-8 | CASSFSGGFGTDTQYF
TRBJ2-7 | TRBV7-7 | CASSLRAGYEQYF
TRBJ2-1 | TRBV5-1 | CASSGWDSPHSYNEQFF
TRBJ2-2 | TRBV7-2 | CASSLVDGRGTGELFF
TRBJ2-1 | TRBV29-1 | CSVDGTSGGPTYNEQFF
TRBJ1-2 | TRBV19 | CASIQDRAYGYTF
TRBJ1-2 | TRBV12-3/TRBV12-4 | CASSLGGFYGYTF
TRBJ1-1 | TRBV7-9 | CASSLHVQGARTEAFF
TRBJ2-3 | TRBV3-1 | CASSQTRGGGGTDTQYF
TRBJ2-4 | TRBV5-1 | CATKGNENIQYF
TRBJ1-2 | TRBV30 | CACEGQGTINYGYTF
TRBJ2-5 | TRBV12-3/TRBV12-4 | CASRRALGETQYF
TRBJ2-5 | TRBV6-2/TRBV6-3 | CASSRRGVQETQYF
TRBJ1-2 | TRBV7-9 | CASSHQNNYGYTF
TRBJ2-1 | TRBV9 | CASSQWSGGYNEQFF
TRBJ2-1 | TRBV15 | CATSDTLGSYNEQFF
TRBJ1-1 | TRBV20-1 | CSATRPGQLNTEAFF
TRBJ1-3 | TRBV15 | CATSRGAGSSGNTIYF
TRBJ2-7 | TRBV25-1 | CASSDATDEQYF
TRBJ2-7 | TRBV25-1 | CASSKGQGSSYEQYF
TRBJ2-3 | TRBV7-8 | CASSPVGGVGDTQYF
TRBJ1-6 | TRBV19 | CASSWDTNSPLHF
TRBJ2-3 | TRBV29-1 | CSVPRGTDTQYF
TRBJ2-7 | TRBV27 | CASSLSWPPHLYEQYF
TRBJ2-7 | TRBV6-5 | CASSYPGSEQYF